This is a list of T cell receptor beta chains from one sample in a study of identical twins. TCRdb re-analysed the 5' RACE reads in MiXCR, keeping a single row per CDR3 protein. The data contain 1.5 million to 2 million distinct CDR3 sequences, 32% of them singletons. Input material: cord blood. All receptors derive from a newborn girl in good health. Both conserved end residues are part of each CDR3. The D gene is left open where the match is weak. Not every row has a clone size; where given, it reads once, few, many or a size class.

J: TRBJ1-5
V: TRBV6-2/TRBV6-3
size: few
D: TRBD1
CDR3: CASSLRDRGRNQPQHF
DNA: TGTGCCAGCAGCCTCCGGGACAGGGGGCGCAATCAGCCCCAGCATTTT

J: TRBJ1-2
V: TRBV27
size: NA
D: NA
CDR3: CASSFKNGPYGYTF
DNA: TGTGCCAGCAGTTTTAAGAACGGCCCCTATGGCTACACCTTC

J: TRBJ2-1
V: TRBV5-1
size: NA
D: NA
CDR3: CASSFFRASYNEQFF
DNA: TGCGCCAGCAGCTTTTTCCGGGCGTCCTACAATGAGCAGTTCTTC

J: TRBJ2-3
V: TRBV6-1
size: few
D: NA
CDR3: CASSGLQGPSTDTQYF
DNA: TGTGCCAGCAGTGGGCTGCAGGGCCCTAGCACAGATACGCAGTATTTT

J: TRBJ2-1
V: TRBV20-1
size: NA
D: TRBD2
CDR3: CSARDMGGLAGVKSYNEQFF
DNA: TGCAGTGCTAGAGATATGGGGGGGCTAGCGGGAGTGAAGTCCTACAATGAGCAGTTCTTC

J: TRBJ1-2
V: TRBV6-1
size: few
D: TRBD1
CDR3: CASSGRTGEYGYTF
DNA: TGTGCCAGCAGCGGCCGCACAGGGGAGTATGGCTACACCTTC

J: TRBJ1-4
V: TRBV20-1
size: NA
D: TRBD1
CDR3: CSASYRGRGEKLFF
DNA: TGCAGTGCTAGCTACAGGGGGCGCGGGGAAAAACTGTTTTTT

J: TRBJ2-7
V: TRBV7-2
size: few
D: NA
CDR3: CASSEEAGLTYEQYF
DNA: TGTGCCAGCAGCGAAGAAGCGGGTTTAACCTACGAGCAGTACTTC

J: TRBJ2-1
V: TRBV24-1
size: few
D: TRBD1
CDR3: CATRNTGQGASNEQFF
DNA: TGTGCCACCAGGAACACAGGACAGGGGGCATCCAATGAGCAGTTCTTC

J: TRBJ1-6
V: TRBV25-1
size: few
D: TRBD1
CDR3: CASSASPTGGNSPLHF
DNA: TGTGCCAGCAGTGCCTCGCCTACAGGGGGCAATTCACCCCTCCACTTT

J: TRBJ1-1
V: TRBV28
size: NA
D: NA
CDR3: CASSPSDTLNTEAFF
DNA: TGTGCCAGCAGTCCTTCCGACACCCTGAACACTGAAGCTTTCTTT

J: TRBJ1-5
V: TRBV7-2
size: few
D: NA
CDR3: CASSLDAQPQHF
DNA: TGTGCCAGCAGCTTAGACGCCCAGCCCCAGCATTTT

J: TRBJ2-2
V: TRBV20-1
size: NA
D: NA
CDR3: CSAISLKLNTGELFF
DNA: TGCAGTGCTATTTCCCTCAAGTTGAACACCGGGGAGCTGTTTTTT

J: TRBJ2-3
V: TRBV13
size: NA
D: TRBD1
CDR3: CASSVGQGAGTDTQYF
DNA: TGTGCCAGCAGCGTAGGACAGGGGGCTGGCACAGATACGCAGTATTTT

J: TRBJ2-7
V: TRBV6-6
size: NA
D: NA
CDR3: CASSYSYVGRFSSYEQYF
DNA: TGTGCCAGCAGTTACTCGTATGTAGGGAGGTTCAGCTCCTACGAGCAGTACTTC

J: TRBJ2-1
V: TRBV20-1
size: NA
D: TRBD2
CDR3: CSARKRGVEQFF
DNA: TGCAGTGCTAGAAAGCGGGGGGTTGAGCAGTTCTTC

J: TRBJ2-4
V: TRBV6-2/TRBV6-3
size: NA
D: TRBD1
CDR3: CASSYDRGLAKNIQYF
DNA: TGTGCCAGCAGTTACGACAGGGGGCTAGCCAAAAACATTCAGTACTTC

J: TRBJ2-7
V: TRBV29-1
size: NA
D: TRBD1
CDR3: CSVAGQPRDSIYEQYF
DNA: TGCAGCGTTGCGGGTCAACCTCGGGACAGCATCTACGAGCAGTACTTC

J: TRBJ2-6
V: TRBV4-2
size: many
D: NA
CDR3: CASSQDLASGANVLTF
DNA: TGTGCCAGCAGCCAAGATTTGGCCTCTGGGGCCAACGTCCTGACTTTC

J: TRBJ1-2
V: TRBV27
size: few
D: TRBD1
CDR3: CASSLSTGGEGGYTF
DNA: TGTGCCAGCAGTTTAAGTACAGGGGGTGAGGGTGGCTACACCTTC

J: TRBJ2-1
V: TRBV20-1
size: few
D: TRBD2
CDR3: CSATSGNGNEQFF
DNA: TGCAGTGCTACCAGCGGGAATGGCAATGAGCAGTTCTTC

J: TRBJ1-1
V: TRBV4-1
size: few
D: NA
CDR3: CASSRGLPPGSTEAFF
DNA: TGCGCCAGCAGCCGGGGACTCCCCCCGGGAAGCACTGAAGCTTTCTTT

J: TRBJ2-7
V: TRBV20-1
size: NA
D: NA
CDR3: CSARDPARGPYNEQYF
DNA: TGCAGTGCTAGAGATCCGGCCAGGGGCCCCTACAATGAGCAGTACTTC

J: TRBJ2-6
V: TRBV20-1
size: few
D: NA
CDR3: CSASRGPSGANVLTF
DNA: TGCAGTGCTAGTCGGGGGCCCTCTGGGGCCAACGTCCTGACTTTC

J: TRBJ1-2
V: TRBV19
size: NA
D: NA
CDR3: CASSIDPGTALNYGYTF
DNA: TGTGCCAGTAGTATAGACCCCGGGACGGCTCTTAACTATGGCTACACCTTC

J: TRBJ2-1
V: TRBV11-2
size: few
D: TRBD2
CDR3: CASSLVRGDSYNEQFF
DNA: TGTGCCAGCAGCTTAGTACGGGGGGACTCCTACAATGAGCAGTTCTTC

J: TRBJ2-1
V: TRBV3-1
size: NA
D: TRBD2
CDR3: CASSNSPGLAGGPGEQFF
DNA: TGTGCCAGCAGCAATTCACCGGGACTAGCGGGAGGGCCGGGTGAGCAGTTCTTC

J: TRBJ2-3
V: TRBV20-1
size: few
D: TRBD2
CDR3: CSARTSGRLDTQYF
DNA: TGCAGTGCTAGGACTAGCGGGAGATTAGATACGCAGTATTTT

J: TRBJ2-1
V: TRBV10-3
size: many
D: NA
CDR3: CAISGVAYNEQFF
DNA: TGTGCCATATCCGGCGTGGCCTACAATGAGCAGTTCTTC

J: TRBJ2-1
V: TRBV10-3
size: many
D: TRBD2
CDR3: CAISGLAGDSNEQFF
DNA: TGTGCCATCAGCGGACTAGCGGGGGATAGCAATGAGCAGTTCTTC

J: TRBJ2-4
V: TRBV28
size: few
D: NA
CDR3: CASRLALRVGVAKNIQYF
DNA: TGTGCCAGCAGGTTGGCATTGAGGGTCGGGGTAGCCAAAAACATTCAGTACTTC

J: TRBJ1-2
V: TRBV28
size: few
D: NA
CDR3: CATGQVDGYTF
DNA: TGTGCTACAGGGCAGGTCGATGGCTACACCTTC

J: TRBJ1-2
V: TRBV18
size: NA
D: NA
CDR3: CASSPIQGIDYGYTF
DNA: TGTGCCAGCTCACCTATACAGGGAATCGACTATGGCTACACCTTC

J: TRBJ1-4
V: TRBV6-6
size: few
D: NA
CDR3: CASTDRPNEKLFF
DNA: TGTGCCAGCACCGACCGACCTAATGAAAAACTGTTTTTT

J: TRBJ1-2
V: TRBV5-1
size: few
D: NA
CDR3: CASSSTGQSNYGYTF
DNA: TGCGCCAGCAGCTCTACAGGACAGTCTAACTATGGCTACACCTTC

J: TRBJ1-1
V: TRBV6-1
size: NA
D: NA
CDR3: CASSRLGRSNQNTEAFF
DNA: TGTGCCAGCAGCCGTTTGGGACGCAGCAATCAGAACACTGAAGCTTTCTTT